These 26 T cell receptor beta chains share one sample of origin, sequenced in a study of cytomegalovirus exposure and HLA in healthy donors. In the PCR, 60 Vbeta and 13 Jbeta primers were used. TCRdb's copy holds only in-frame clones and misses some; the assay was immunoSEQ multiplex PCR. The data contain 150,000 or so clones, 65% to 85% of them singletons. Specimen: PBMCs. The receptor source for this set is a man between 25 and 39 years old in good health and CMV-seronegative.

The chain joins TRBV19 to TRBJ2-3, with TRBD1 matching over 7 bases. CDR3 length: 15 amino acids. CDR1 is LNHDA and CDR2 is SQIVND in the germline V gene (reference sequence). Losses at the gene ends were 6 bases for V and 0 bases for J; bases not matched to a gene: 6. CDR3 sequence: CASSDRALSTDTQYF. DNA of the CDR3: TGTGCCAGTAGCGACAGGGCCCTTAGCACAGATACGCAGTATTTT.

The J gene is TRBJ1-1, the V gene TRBV7-9; perhaps TRBD1 as D (5 bases). Germline V lookup: CDR1 SEHNR, CDR2 FQNEAQ (reference sequence). V gave up 2 bases and J gave up 9 bases, with 13 bases separating them. There are 13 residues in the CDR3. CDR3 DNA sequence: TGTGCCAGCAGCTTAAGGAGCAGGGCGCAAGCTTTCTTT. It translates to CASSLRSRAQAFF.

The chain links TRBV5-1 to TRBJ2-3; 9 bases map to TRBD2. Looked up from germline, CDR1 is SGHRS and CDR2 is YFSETQ. V lost 4 bases, J lost 4 bases, and 7 bases stayed unmatched. The CDR3 spans 15 residues. This CDR3 is CASSLIAGEADTQYF. The CDR3 DNA follows: TGCGCCAGCAGCCTTATAGCGGGGGAGGCAGATACGCAGTATTTT.

This clone turned up a few times. This chain uses TRBV7-2 with TRBJ1-1; 10 nucleotides line up with TRBD1. The germline gives CDR1 SGHTA, CDR2 FQGNSA. After removal of 3 bases from V and 6 bases from J, the junction contained 10 bases not matched to a gene. The CDR3 is 16 residues long. The CDR3 region has the DNA TGTGCCAGCAGCTTGGGACAGGGGAAATATTCGGCTGAAGCTTTCTTT. This translates into CASSLGQGKYSAEAFF.

This clone has only a few counts. The chain employs TRBV15 and TRBJ2-1; 7 bases map to TRBD2. In germline, CDR1 is LNHNV, CDR2 YYDKDF (reference sequence). This CDR3 spans 17 amino acids. V lost 1 base and J lost 9; bases outside the gene matches: 15. CDR3 sequence: CATSRVAGGLGGGEQFF. The CDR3 DNA is TGTGCCACCAGCAGAGTGGCAGGAGGGCTGGGCGGGGGTGAGCAGTTCTTC. The full variable domain, its missing parts supplied by reference TRBV15 and TRBJ2-1, is DAMVIQNPRYQVTQFGKPVTLSCSQTLNHNVMYWYQQKSSQAPKLLFHYYDKDFNNEADTPDNFQSRRPNTSFCFLDIRSPGLGDTAMYLCATSRVAGGLGGGEQFFGPGTRLTVL.

The J gene is TRBJ2-1, the V gene TRBV5-4; D may be TRBD2 (7 bases). This CDR3 comprises 17 residues. V lost 6 bases, J lost 0 bases, and 19 bases lay in between. Per the germline V gene, CDR1 is SGHNT and CDR2 is YYREEE (reference sequence). The CDR3 DNA reads TGTGCCAGCACCACTTCGAGAGGGGGGGGCTCCTACAATGAGCAGTTCTTC. This codes for CASTTSRGGGSYNEQFF.

As for this clone: The junction differs from germline at one of its ends, possibly a read error. V gene TRBV4-1 combines with J gene TRBJ1-6; 7 bases are shared with TRBD1. Germline CDR1 and CDR2: MGHRA and YSYEKL. This CDR3 is built from 16 residues. The CDR3 DNA reads as TGTGCCAGCAGCCAAGCTACAGGGGAAAATGGATCACCCCTCCACTTT. As protein: CASSQATGENGSPLHF.

The rearrangement links TRBV10-3 to TRBJ2-1; D might be TRBD2 (6 bases). V was pared by 4 bases and J by 10 bases, with 17 bases between. This CDR3 comprises 14 residues. The germline CDR1 and CDR2 sequences are ENHRY and SYGVKD. CDR3 coding DNA: TGTGCCATCAGTGCGGTAGCGGACAATGTGGAGCAGTTCTTC. This gives the protein CAISAVADNVEQFF.

This clone was seen more than once but under ten times. The V gene is TRBV6-1, the J gene TRBJ2-7, with 9 positions matching TRBD2. This CDR3 region has 15 residues. Looked up from germline, CDR1 is MNHNS and CDR2 is SASEGT. The V segment lost 5 bases and the J segment 5 bases; nucleotides outside the gene matches: 10. CDR3 DNA: TGTGCCAGCAGTATAGATAGCGGGAGCCGCGACGAGCAGTACTTC. Translating gives CASSIDSGSRDEQYF.

This chain uses TRBV6-5 with TRBJ1-5; a possible D gene is TRBD1 (5 bases). Trimming stripped 0 bases from V and 4 bases from J, with 7 bases between. The V gene's germline CDR1 is MNHEY and CDR2 SVGAGI. The CDR3 runs to 14 residues. The chain's CDR3 is CASSYSGGNQPQHF. CDR3 DNA sequence: TGTGCCAGCAGTTACTCCGGGGGGAATCAGCCCCAGCATTTT.

V usage is TRBV5-6 and J usage is TRBJ1-2, with TRBD1 as a possible D gene (6 bases). From germline, CDR1 is SGHDT and CDR2 YYEEEE. The V and J ends lost 0 bases and 4 bases respectively, with 13 bases between them. The CDR3 is made up of 15 amino acids. CDR3 coding DNA: TGTGCCAGCAGCTTGGGCTCAGGGGCCGGCTATGGCTACACCTTC. It specifies CASSLGSGAGYGYTF.

With respect to this clone: This sample also contains other DNA sequences that code for the same CDR3. The chain combines TRBV28 with TRBJ1-2; D is undetermined. The CDR3 totals 12 residues. Germline CDR1 is MDHEN and CDR2 is SYDVKM. Trimming took off 3 bases at V and 3 bases at J, with 5 bases between the two ends. The CDR3 sequence: CASSFRDYGYTF. The CDR3 DNA sequence: TGTGCCAGCAGTTTTAGAGACTATGGCTACACCTTC.

This clone was seen a few times. The J gene is TRBJ1-6, the V gene TRBV18, with TRBD1 identical over 8 bases. CDR3 length equals 16 residues. The trim removed 1 base at V and 8 bases at J, leaving 7 bases unmatched. Germline V CDR1 and CDR2: KGHSH, LQKENI. The CDR3 bases are TGTGCCAGCTCACCACTAGGACAGGGAGTTGATTCACCCCTCCACTTT. Its protein product is CASSPLGQGVDSPLHF.

This chain links TRBV2 with TRBJ2-5; possible D gene TRBD2, 6 bases. Looked up from germline, CDR1 is SNHLY and CDR2 is FYNNEI. The CDR3 is made up of 14 amino acids. Trimming shortened V by 4 bases and J by 3 bases, and 12 bases separated the two germline ends. The CDR3 here is CASSVLGGEETQYF. The DNA for the CDR3 is TGTGCCAGCAGTGTTCTGGGGGGAGAAGAGACCCAGTACTTC.

The V and J genes are TRBV7-9 and TRBJ2-5; perhaps TRBD1 as D (6 bases). Germline assignment: CDR1 SEHNR and CDR2 FQNEAQ (reference sequence). Trimming left V 5 bases short and J 2 bases short, with 9 bases between. CDR3 length: 13 amino acids. DNA for the CDR3: TGTGCCAGCAGCCGTGGACAGCAAGAGACCCAGTACTTC. Encoded protein: CASSRGQQETQYF.

The count of this clone is one. Written as DNA, the CDR3 is TGTGCCAGCAGTTTGCCGACATGGCCAGGGCAGCCCCAGCATTTT. Encoded protein: CASSLPTWPGQPQHF. The genes are TRBV28 and TRBJ1-5, with D perhaps matching TRBD1 (5 bases). The ends were cut back, 3 bases at V and 7 bases at J, with 16 bases in the middle. The CDR3 sequence is 15 residues long. In germline, CDR1 is MDHEN, CDR2 SYDVKM.

This chain joins TRBV19 and TRBJ1-5, with D unclear. CDR3 size: 15 residues. The germline CDR1 and CDR2 sequences are LNHDA and SQIVND (reference sequence). Trimming pared 6 bases from V and 0 bases from J, leaving 12 bases between. CDR3 sequence (DNA): TGTGCCAGTAGGGGCATGGAATCTAGCAATCAGCCCCAGCATTTT. Translated: CASRGMESSNQPQHF.

This chain uses TRBV6-1 with TRBJ1-2; TRBD1 matches at 8 bases. Germline lookup yields CDR1 MNHNS and CDR2 SASEGT. V shed 4 bases, J shed 6 bases, and the junction held 7 bases outside the gene matches. The CDR3 is 14 residues long. The CDR3 region has the DNA TGTGCCAGCAGTGTCCCCGACAGGGGCGATGGCTACACCTTC. As protein: CASSVPDRGDGYTF.

The chain recombines TRBV6-5 with TRBJ1-2; D is perhaps TRBD1 (5 bases). The germline CDR1 and CDR2 sequences are MNHEY and SVGAGI. V lost 7 bases, J lost 8 bases, and 14 bases lay in between. The CDR3 contains 12 residues. CDR3 nucleotides: TGTGCCAGCACCGACGGGGGGATGGGCTACACCTTC. Residues: CASTDGGMGYTF.

This clone was seen more than once but under ten times. The CDR3 here is CASMRGGSAFYNEQFF. CDR3 in DNA: TGTGCCAGCATGCGGGGAGGGAGCGCCTTCTACAATGAGCAGTTCTTC. J is TRBJ2-1 and V is TRBV28; the match to TRBD2 covers 7 bases. The germline gives CDR1 MDHEN, CDR2 SYDVKM. V lost 7 bases and J lost 3; bases outside the gene matches: 12. There are 16 residues in the CDR3.

This clone was counted a few times. CDR3 DNA: TGTGCCAGCAGTTTAGGTCCGGCCGGGGAGCTGTTTTTT. This gives the protein CASSLGPAGELFF. This rearrangement joins TRBV28 to TRBJ2-2; D call uncertain. V was trimmed by 2 bases and J by 6 bases, leaving 7 bases between them. The CDR3 is 13 residues long. CDR1 is MDHEN, CDR2 SYDVKM, per germline.

The chain has TRBV28 and TRBJ2-1; 11 nucleotides match TRBD2. The length of the CDR3 is 18 residues. Germline loops: CDR1 MDHEN, CDR2 SYDVKM. Trimming at V came to 2 bases and at J to 0 bases, leaving 6 bases not matched to a gene. CDR3 sequence reads: CASSLTRGLAASYNEQFF. CDR3 DNA sequence: TGTGCCAGCAGTTTAACCCGGGGACTAGCGGCCTCCTACAATGAGCAGTTCTTC.

This clone was observed once. V is TRBV11-3 and J is TRBJ2-1; 9 bases align to TRBD1. The CDR3 is 18 residues long. Germline V CDR1 and CDR2: SGHNT, YENEEA. V dropped 1 base and J dropped 0; count of bases not matched to a gene: 7. The CDR3 region has the DNA TGTGCCAGCAGCTTAGCACAGGGGGCGGCGAGCTCCTACAATGAGCAGTTCTTC. It translates to CASSLAQGAASSYNEQFF. The full variable domain, completed using reference TRBV11-3 and TRBJ2-1, is EAGVVQSPRYKIIEKKQPVAFWCNPISGHNTLYWYLQNLGQGPELLIRYENEEAVDDSQLPKDRFSAERLKGVDSTLKIQPAELGDSAVYLCASSLAQGAASSYNEQFFGPGTRLTVL.

This rearrangement joins TRBV28 to TRBJ2-1; 9 nucleotides agree with TRBD2. Trimming took 5 bases from V and 2 from J; bases not matched to a gene: 10. The germline gives CDR1 MDHEN, CDR2 SYDVKM. The CDR3 is made up of 17 amino acids. The CDR3 nucleotides are TGTGCCAGCAGTCCCTTGCCGGGGACTAGCACCTACAATGAGCAGTTCTTC. Its protein product is CASSPLPGTSTYNEQFF. Full variable domain (remainder filled in from reference TRBV28 and TRBJ2-1): DVKVTQSSRYLVKRTGEKVFLECVQDMDHENMFWYRQDPGLGLRLIYFSYDVKMKEKGDIPEGYSVSREKKERFSLILESASTNQTSMYLCASSPLPGTSTYNEQFFGPGTRLTVL.

This chain joins TRBV9 and TRBJ2-7; TRBD2 aligns across 8 bases. Per the germline V gene, CDR1 is SGDLS and CDR2 is YYNGEE. The ends lost 4 bases at V and 4 bases at J; junction bases unmatched: 13. This CDR3 is built from 16 residues. CDR3 sequence: CASSPPSGGGHYEQYF. CDR3 DNA sequence: TGTGCCAGCAGCCCCCCCTCGGGGGGGGGCCATTACGAGCAGTACTTC. Based on the CDR3 plus reference TRBV9 and TRBJ2-7, the full variable domain is DSGVTQTPKHLITATGQRVTLRCSPRSGDLSVYWYQQSLDQGLQFLIQYYNGEERAKGNILERFSAQQFPDLHSELNLSSLELGDSALYFCASSPPSGGGHYEQYFGPGTRLTVT.

J is TRBJ2-1 and V is TRBV27; D is ambiguous. CDR3 length: 16 residues. The V and J ends lost 8 bases and 8 bases respectively, with 25 bases between them. CDR1 MNHEY and CDR2 SMNVEV come from the germline V gene (reference sequence). CDR3 protein: CASYILGRPGRDEQFF. CDR3 in DNA: TGTGCCAGCTATATTCTCGGCCGGCCAGGTCGAGATGAGCAGTTCTTC.